What follows are 15 T cell receptor beta chains derived from one specimen sequenced in a study of early T cells in non-severe SARS-CoV-2 infection. MiXCR, run by TCRdb on the 5' RACE reads, gives a single entry per CDR3 protein. The data show around 49,000 distinct CDR3 sequences, with approximately 4.1% seen just once and around 6% held by the top ten. Material: whole blood. These receptor sequences come from an adult who was a healthcare worker with PCR-confirmed SARS-CoV-2 infection or an uninfected control (not recorded which).

Ten or more counts support this clonotype. The chain recombines TRBV6-6 with TRBJ2-3; either TRBD1 or TRBD2 may fit D (6 bases each). The CDR3 length is 19 residues. Trimming pared 2 bases from V and 2 bases from J, leaving 23 bases between. Germline CDR1 is MNHNY and CDR2 is SVGAGI (reference sequence). Here the CDR3 reads CASSYGRQQGGRVTDTQYF. CDR3 in DNA: TGTGCCAGCAGTTACGGGCGCCAGCAAGGGGGGAGAGTCACAGATACGCAGTATTTT.

This clonotype has ten or more counts. This rearrangement joins TRBV3-1 to TRBJ2-3, with a tentative D call TRBD1 (8 bases). The V end lost 0 bases, the J end lost 4 bases, and 17 bases lay between the germline ends. The CDR3 runs 17 residues. From germline, CDR1 is LGHDT and CDR2 YNNKEL (reference sequence). CDR3 amino acids: CASSQDSRQGRADTQYF. CDR3 DNA: TGTGCCAGCAGCCAAGATTCCAGACAGGGGAGGGCAGATACGCAGTATTTT.

This clonotype was recorded at least ten times. CDR3 region: CASSLAGQGVHEQYF. The CDR3, as DNA: TGTGCCAGCAGCTTGGCGGGGCAGGGTGTCCACGAGCAGTACTTC. V gene TRBV5-4 combines with J gene TRBJ2-7; D might be TRBD1 or TRBD2, each matching 5 bases. The CDR3 has 15 residues. Germline loops: CDR1 SGHNT, CDR2 YYREEE (reference sequence). Deletions cut 0 bases from V and 5 bases from J, with 15 bases between.

This clonotype occurred many times. The chain combines TRBV25-1 with TRBJ2-7; either TRBD1 or TRBD2 may fit D (5 bases each). Germline values: CDR1 MGHDK, CDR2 SYGVNS. Trimming removed 1 base from V and 2 bases from J, with 9 bases in between. CDR3 length: 14 residues. The CDR3 DNA is TGTGCCAGCAGTGAATGGGACGGTACCTACGAGCAGTACTTC. Translation gives CASSEWDGTYEQYF.

This clonotype occurred many times. V usage is TRBV5-1 and J usage is TRBJ2-1, with D possibly matching TRBD2 (5 bases). The CDR3 contains 12 residues. Germline loops: CDR1 SGHRS, CDR2 YFSETQ. V was shortened by 0 bases and J by 8 bases, with 6 bases between the two germline ends. The DNA for the CDR3 is TGCGCCAGCAGCTTGGTCGGGGATGAGCAGTTCTTC. Translating gives CASSLVGDEQFF.

The V and J genes are TRBV5-4 and TRBJ2-7; 12 bases are shared with TRBD2. Looked up from germline, CDR1 is SGHNT and CDR2 is YYREEE (reference sequence). The J segment lost 2 bases and the V segment lost 5 bases, leaving 5 bases of the junction unmatched. The CDR3 is made up of 15 amino acids. DNA for the CDR3: TGTGCCAGCAGTACCGGACTAGCGGGAACCTACGAGCAGTACTTC. Residues: CASSTGLAGTYEQYF.

This clonotype was seen at least ten times. The chain carries TRBV6-5 and TRBJ1-2; no clear D gene. V gave up 6 bases and J gave up 5 bases, with 10 bases separating them. Germline V gives CDR1 MNHEY, CDR2 SVGAGI. This CDR3 has 12 amino acids. This chain's CDR3 is CASSPGPYGYTF. In DNA form, the CDR3 reads TGTGCCAGCAGCCCCGGGCCTTATGGCTACACCTTC.

This clonotype was found many times. The chain combines TRBV24-1 with TRBJ2-5; D call uncertain. Trimming pared 3 bases from V and 5 bases from J, leaving 9 bases between. CDR1 and CDR2 (germline): KGHDR, SFDVKD. CDR3 length: 13 amino acids. The CDR3 bases are TGTGCCACCAGTGATGGCCCACAGGAGACCCAGTACTTC. Amino acids: CATSDGPQETQYF.

This clonotype was observed at least ten times. This chain joins TRBV7-8 and TRBJ2-1; D is perhaps TRBD2 (5 bases). This CDR3 is 12 amino acids long. The ends were cut back, 5 bases at V and 9 bases at J, with 11 bases in the middle. CDR1 and CDR2 from the germline V gene are SGHVS and FQNEAQ. The CDR3 bases are TGTGCCAGCAGCGACCAGCGGATTGAGCAGTTCTTC. It specifies CASSDQRIEQFF.

This clonotype was picked up a small number of times. The rearrangement uses TRBV5-4 and TRBJ1-1; the match to TRBD1 covers 9 bases. J gave up 3 bases and V 3 bases, and 3 bases lay outside the gene matches. Looked up from germline, CDR1 is SGHNT and CDR2 is YYREEE (reference sequence). The CDR3 consists of 14 residues. In DNA form, the CDR3 reads TGTGCCAGCAGCTCCGACAGGGGGGACACTGAAGCTTTCTTT. Translated: CASSSDRGDTEAFF.

This clonotype was seen a handful of times. The chain uses TRBV15 and TRBJ2-7, with D unresolved. The CDR3 contains 13 residues. V was shortened by 0 bases and J by 3 bases, with 6 bases between the two germline ends. In germline, CDR1 is LNHNV, CDR2 YYDKDF (reference sequence). In nucleotides, the CDR3 is TGTGCCACCAGCAGAGATGTCAGCTACGAGCAGTACTTC. The encoded protein is CATSRDVSYEQYF.

This clonotype has a count of ten or more. The chain couples TRBV10-3 to TRBJ1-1; D unclear. CDR3 length: 12 residues. V lost 6 bases to trimming and J lost 4 bases, with 9 bases between them. CDR1 ENHRY and CDR2 SYGVKD come from the germline V gene. The CDR3 loop reads CAISDTSTEAFF. The CDR3 bases are TGTGCCATCAGCGACACTAGCACTGAAGCTTTCTTT.

The sample holds many counts of this clonotype. The gene calls are TRBV7-2 and TRBJ2-3; unclear D gene. The V gene lost 7 bases and the J gene lost 1 base, with 21 bases spanning the gap. The CDR3 is made up of 17 amino acids. Germline-derived CDR1 and CDR2 are SGHTA and FQGNSA. The CDR3 DNA is TGTGCCAGCACCTTTCTCGTTTGGGTCGGCGGCACAGATACGCAGTATTTT. It translates to CASTFLVWVGGTDTQYF. Variable domain in full (rest from reference TRBV7-2 and TRBJ2-3): GAGVSQSPSNKVTEKGKDVELRCDPISGHTALYWYRQSLGQGLEFLIYFQGNSAPDKSGLPSDRFSAERTGGSVSTLTIQRTQQEDSAVYLCASTFLVWVGGTDTQYFGPGTRLTVL.

This chain links TRBV20-1 with TRBJ1-1, with 7 bases lining up with TRBD1. CDR1 DFQATT and CDR2 SNEGSKA come from the germline V gene (reference sequence). V dropped 4 bases and J dropped 4; count of bases not matched to a gene: 6. The CDR3 loop spans 13 amino acids. As DNA, the CDR3 is TGCAGTGCTATCCGACAGGGAGTCACTGAAGCTTTCTTT. Encoded protein: CSAIRQGVTEAFF.

Ten or more counts support this clonotype. The chain combines TRBV6-6 with TRBJ2-7, with 9 bases lining up with TRBD1. This CDR3 has 15 residues. Germline-derived CDR1 and CDR2 are MNHNY and SVGAGI (reference sequence). The ends lost 4 bases at V and 2 bases at J; junction bases unmatched: 6. CDR3: CASSSSGTGPYEQYF. DNA of the CDR3: TGTGCCAGCAGTTCTTCCGGGACAGGGCCCTACGAGCAGTACTTC.